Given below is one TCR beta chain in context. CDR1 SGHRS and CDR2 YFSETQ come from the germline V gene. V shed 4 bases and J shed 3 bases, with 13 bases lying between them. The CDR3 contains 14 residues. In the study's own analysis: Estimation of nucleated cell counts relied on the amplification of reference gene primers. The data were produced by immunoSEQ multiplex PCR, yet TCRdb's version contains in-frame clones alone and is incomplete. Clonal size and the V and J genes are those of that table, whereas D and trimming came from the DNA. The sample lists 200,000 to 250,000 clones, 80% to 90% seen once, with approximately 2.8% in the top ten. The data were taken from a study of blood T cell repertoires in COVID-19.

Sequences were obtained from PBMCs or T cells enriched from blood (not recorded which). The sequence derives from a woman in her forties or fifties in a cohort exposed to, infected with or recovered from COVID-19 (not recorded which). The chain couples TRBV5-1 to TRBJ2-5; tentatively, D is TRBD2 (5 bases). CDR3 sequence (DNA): TGCGCCAGCAGCCTAAACAAGGGAGAAGAGACCCAGTACTTC. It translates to CASSLNKGEETQYF.